This TCR beta chain was sequenced for a study of OX40 agonist ivuxolimab in advanced cancers. The germline V gene encodes CDR1 LGHDT and CDR2 YNNKEL (reference sequence). CDR3 length: 9 residues. TCRdb's table, derived via immunoSEQ multiplex PCR, lists solely in-frame clones and lacks some. The sample contains about 78,000 clones, around 94% of which appear only once. The clonotype comes from an adult with an advanced solid tumor such as melanoma, head and neck, liver or kidney cancer. V usage is TRBV3-1 (or the pseudogene TRBV3-2) and J usage is TRBJ2-7; no clear D gene. The sample consisted of CD4+ or CD8+ T cells sorted from blood, taken in a trial of the OX40 agonist ivuxolimab. CDR3 DNA sequence: TGTGCCAGCAGCCTTCTCATACTGGTC. Translating it yields CASSLLILV.